What follows are 25 T cell receptor beta chains derived from one specimen sequenced in a study of T cell responses to AZD1222 COVID-19 vaccine. Generated by immunoSEQ multiplex PCR, the TCRdb table keeps only in-frame clones and is missing some. The sample records about 120,000 clones, about 90% being singletons. The starting material was peripheral blood, obtained on day 0 of AZD1222 vaccination. Receptor source: an adult in good health.

This chain connects TRBV6-5 to TRBJ1-2; the D is unclear. Germline CDR1 is MNHEY and CDR2 is SVGAGI. The CDR3 is 12 amino acids. Deletions cut 5 bases from V and 8 bases from J, with 12 bases between. The CDR3 region has the DNA TGTGCCAGCAGTCCCCGCGGAGGCGGCTACACCTTC. As protein: CASSPRGGGYTF.

This chain uses TRBV29-1 with TRBJ2-7; maybe TRBD2 (6 bases). V dropped 1 base and J dropped 0 bases, with 13 bases sitting between them. The CDR3 totals 15 residues. The germline V gene encodes CDR1 SQVTM and CDR2 ANQGSEA. The DNA for the CDR3 is TGCAGCGTTGAAGGGATCGGGACTCGCTCCTACGAGCAGTACTTC. It codes for CSVEGIGTRSYEQYF.

For the CDR3, the DNA is TGTGCCTCGACCGGGCTAGAGAAAGAGACCCAGTACTTC. Protein sequence: CASTGLEKETQYF. The chain recombines TRBV10-3 with TRBJ2-5; the D is unclear. The CDR3 extends over 13 amino acids. Trimming shortened V by 11 bases and J by 3 bases, and 16 bases separated the two germline ends. The germline V gene encodes CDR1 ENHRY and CDR2 SYGVKD.

The J gene is TRBJ1-6, the V gene TRBV28, with TRBD1 matching over 7 bases. Looked up from germline, CDR1 is MDHEN and CDR2 is SYDVKM. V lost 7 bases, J lost 4 bases, and 7 bases stayed unmatched. This CDR3 comprises 15 residues. This CDR3 reads CASTVRGQYNSPLHF. CDR3 DNA sequence: TGTGCCAGCACCGTCCGGGGACAGTATAATTCACCCCTCCACTTT.

A note on this clone: A junction end diverges from the germline sequence, so it may reflect a read error. The V and J genes are TRBV27 and TRBJ1-2; 8 bases match TRBD1. This CDR3 is 17 amino acids long. Germline V gene sequence: CDR1 MNHEY, CDR2 SMNVEV (reference sequence). Here the CDR3 reads CASSLLGQGPSNCGYTF. Written as DNA, the CDR3 is TGTGCCAGCAGTTTATTAGGACAGGGACCCTCGAACTGTGGCTACACCTTC.

J is TRBJ2-7 and V is TRBV27; D may be TRBD1 (5 bases). Germline V gene sequence: CDR1 MNHEY, CDR2 SMNVEV (reference sequence). CDR3 size: 14 residues. Between the trimmed V and J ends, which lost 5 bases and 6 bases, there was a span of 17 bases. CDR3 region: CASSPLGRGAEQYF. DNA of the CDR3: TGTGCCAGCAGTCCTTTAGGGCGTGGGGCCGAGCAGTACTTC.

The chain couples TRBV3-1 (or the pseudogene TRBV3-2) to TRBJ1-6, with D perhaps TRBD1 (5 bases). Germline values: CDR1 LGHDT, CDR2 YNNKEL (reference sequence). Trimming removed 1 base at V and 10 bases at J, with 11 bases between. There are 14 residues in the CDR3. CDR3 in amino acids: CASSQGTGDSPLHF. CDR3 bases: TGTGCCAGCAGCCAAGGAACAGGCGACTCACCCCTCCACTTT.

V and J are TRBV3-1 (or the pseudogene TRBV3-2) and TRBJ1-4; D gene uncertain. CDR3 length: 15 residues. V was shortened by 0 bases and J by 4 bases, with 9 bases between the two germline ends. Looked up from germline, CDR1 is LGHDT and CDR2 is YNNKEL (reference sequence). In DNA, the CDR3 is TGTGCCAGCAGCCAAGAGGGTGGGTTTAATGAAAAACTGTTTTTT. Translated: CASSQEGGFNEKLFF.

The chain employs TRBV27 and TRBJ2-7, with 7 bases fitting TRBD2. The trim removed 7 bases at V and 0 bases at J, leaving 9 bases unmatched. Germline V CDR1 and CDR2: MNHEY, SMNVEV (reference sequence). The CDR3 has 15 amino acids. The CDR3: CASTFAAGTSYEQYF. The CDR3 DNA follows: TGTGCCAGCACCTTCGCAGCGGGAACCTCCTACGAGCAGTACTTC.

This clone has more than one count but fewer than ten. The CDR3 spells CASSPRQGAGEKLFF. CDR3 sequence (DNA): TGTGCCAGTAGTCCCCGACAGGGGGCGGGGGAAAAACTGTTTTTT. The chain employs TRBV19 and TRBJ1-4; 10 nucleotides agree with TRBD1. The germline V gene has CDR1 LNHDA and CDR2 SQIVND (reference sequence). Germline trimming cut 5 bases from V and 8 bases from J; bases unmatched to any gene: 8. CDR3 length equals 15 residues.

The V and J genes are TRBV19 and TRBJ2-2; 8 nucleotides align to TRBD1. The CDR3 totals 14 residues. V trimming: 4 bases; J trimming: 7 bases; junction bases outside the gene matches: 5. Germline assignment: CDR1 LNHDA and CDR2 SQIVND (reference sequence). CDR3 sequence reads: CASSTSGGSGELFF. Written as DNA, the CDR3 is TGTGCCAGTAGTACCTCAGGGGGCAGCGGGGAGCTGTTTTTT.

The chain recombines TRBV7-8 with TRBJ2-2; D ambiguous. CDR3 size: 15 residues. Per the germline V gene, CDR1 is SGHVS and CDR2 is FQNEAQ. V was cut by 0 bases and J by 5 bases, with 10 bases left in between. CDR3 sequence reads: CASSLASHRTGELFF. The CDR3 nucleotides are TGTGCCAGCAGCTTAGCGAGTCACCGGACCGGGGAGCTGTTTTTT.

This clone has only one observation. V usage is TRBV9 and J usage is TRBJ1-1; D unresolved. V was trimmed by 3 bases and J by 6 bases, leaving 18 bases between them. CDR1 is SGDLS, CDR2 YYNGEE, per germline. The CDR3 has 15 residues. CDR3 nucleotide sequence: TGTGCCAGCAGCGGAACTAGCGCCCCGGGTTCTGAAGCTTTCTTT. Its translation: CASSGTSAPGSEAFF.

V usage is TRBV3-1 (or the pseudogene TRBV3-2) and J usage is TRBJ2-2; no definite D call. The CDR3 length is 15 residues. V lost 1 base to trimming and J lost 3 bases, with 9 bases between them. Germline CDR1 is LGHDT and CDR2 is YNNKEL (reference sequence). CDR3 protein: CASSQVSGYTGELFF. The CDR3 nucleotides are TGTGCCAGCAGCCAAGTTTCCGGTTACACCGGGGAGCTGTTTTTT.

The J gene is TRBJ2-5, the V gene TRBV29-1, with no clear D. Germline V gene sequence: CDR1 SQVTM, CDR2 ANQGSEA. This CDR3 contains 10 residues. Trimming took off 3 bases at V and 5 bases at J, with 4 bases between the two ends. The CDR3 here is CSVDLETQYF. For the CDR3, the DNA is TGCAGCGTTGATTTGGAGACCCAGTACTTC.

In its sample, this clone was seen a few times. The chain joins TRBV28 to TRBJ1-2, with D uncertain. Trimming shortened V by 8 bases and J by 0 bases, and 7 bases separated the two germline ends. Germline CDR1 is MDHEN and CDR2 is SYDVKM. This CDR3 is 12 amino acids long. The CDR3 nucleotides read TGTGCCAGCGTCGACCCTAACTATGGCTACACCTTC. Residues: CASVDPNYGYTF.

J is TRBJ1-6 and V is TRBV5-1; no definite D call. The germline gives CDR1 SGHRS, CDR2 YFSETQ. The germline V and J ends were trimmed by 1 base and 6 bases, with 11 bases remaining between them. The CDR3 contains 15 residues. This CDR3 reads CASSLYPDLNSPLHF. The DNA for the CDR3 is TGCGCCAGCAGCTTGTATCCGGACCTTAATTCACCCCTCCACTTT.

In this sample, this clone turned up once. V and J are TRBV29-1 and TRBJ1-3, with D unresolved. The CDR3 runs 13 residues. Germline CDR1 and CDR2: SQVTM and ANQGSEA. Trimming removed 5 bases at V and 4 bases at J, with 12 bases between. CDR3 nucleotides: TGCAGCGTTTGGATAGGGCAAGGAAACACCATATATTTT. Translation: CSVWIGQGNTIYF.

The chain is built from TRBV12-5 and TRBJ1-1, with D perhaps TRBD1 (5 bases). There are 12 residues in the CDR3. CDR1 LGHNT and CDR2 FRNRAP come from the germline V gene. Trimming shortened V by 8 bases and J by 6 bases, and 13 bases separated the two germline ends. CDR3 in DNA: TGTGCTAGTTCCGCTGGGGCCGCTGAAGCTTTCTTT. Translating it yields CASSAGAAEAFF. The full variable domain, completed using reference TRBV12-5 and TRBJ1-1, is DARVTQTPRHKVTEMGQEVTMRCQPILGHNTVFWYRQTMMQGLELLAYFRNRAPLDDSGMPKDRFSAEMPDATLATLKIQPSEPRDSAVYFCASSAGAAEAFFGQGTRLTVV.

The V call is TRBV20-1, the J call TRBJ1-3; no firm D call. V was clipped by 6 bases and J by 4 bases, with 7 bases between them. The CDR3 has 11 residues. From germline, CDR1 is DFQATT and CDR2 SNEGSKA (reference sequence). The CDR3 DNA follows: TGCAGTGCCCCTGTAGGAAACACCATATATTTT. It is translated as CSAPVGNTIYF.

This clone was seen a single time. The chain employs TRBV6-5 and TRBJ2-5; 11 bases fit TRBD2. This CDR3 is built from 15 residues. The germline V gene encodes CDR1 MNHEY and CDR2 SVGAGI. The V gene end was trimmed by 8 bases and the J gene end by 5 bases; junction bases not matched to a gene: 10. CDR3 sequence (DNA): TGTGCCAGCGGAACTAGCGGGAGTGTTGGGGAGACCCAGTACTTC. Translated, it gives CASGTSGSVGETQYF.

V and J are TRBV9 and TRBJ1-2; perhaps TRBD1 as D (5 bases). CDR1 is SGDLS and CDR2 is YYNGEE in the germline V gene. There are 14 residues in the CDR3. V lost 0 bases and J 5 bases, leaving 11 bases between the germline ends. The CDR3 DNA reads TGTGCCAGCAGCGTAGGTAGGGGCCCTTATGGCTACACCTTC. It encodes CASSVGRGPYGYTF.

V and J are TRBV10-3 and TRBJ2-2; 9 nucleotides line up with TRBD1. CDR3 size: 14 residues. V was clipped by 6 bases and J by 5 bases; unmatched bases: 4. Germline CDR1 reads ENHRY; CDR2 reads SYGVKD. The CDR3: CAIRQGAGTGELFF. CDR3 coding DNA: TGTGCCATCAGACAGGGGGCTGGAACCGGGGAGCTGTTTTTT.

The sample holds one count of this clone. This chain joins TRBV19 and TRBJ1-3; 7 bases map to TRBD1. This CDR3 contains 15 residues. The germline V gene encodes CDR1 LNHDA and CDR2 SQIVND (reference sequence). V shed 7 bases, J shed 2 bases, and the junction held 8 bases outside the gene matches. The CDR3 nucleotides read TGTGCCAGTACCACGGACAGGAGCACTGGAAACACCATATATTTT. Amino acids: CASTTDRSTGNTIYF. Looking up the rest from reference TRBV19 and TRBJ1-3 gives the full variable domain: DGGITQSPKYLFRKEGQNVTLSCEQNLNHDAMYWYRQDPGQGLRLIYYSQIVNDFQKGDIAEGYSVSREKKESFPLTVTSAQKNPTAFYLCASTTDRSTGNTIYFGEGSWLTVV.

The chain links TRBV2 to TRBJ2-7, with D maybe TRBD1 (7 bases). CDR3 size: 17 residues. The V end was cut by 1 base, the J end by 3 bases, with 19 bases between. The germline V gene encodes CDR1 SNHLY and CDR2 FYNNEI. In nucleotides, the CDR3 is TGTGCCAGCAGTGAAGTATCGGAGACAGGGACTTTCTACGAGCAGTACTTC. It encodes CASSEVSETGTFYEQYF.